This T cell receptor (beta chain) was retrieved from a study of blood T cell repertoires in COVID-19. Study summary: Specimens from acute and convalescent COVID-19 originated in the United States, Italy and Spain. T cells, B-cell-depleted T cells, or PBMCs provided the cDNA or gDNA that served as material.

Authors' data handling: Nucleated cell counts were estimated from reference gene primer amplification. Repertoires were generated with immunoSEQ multiplex PCR, while TCRdb's copy carries only in-frame clones and drops some. V, J and clone size are taken as reported in that table, and D and trimming were inferred from the DNA itself. The sample records 70,000 to 95,000 clones, roughly 77% being singletons. This TCR was recovered from a human donor in a cohort sampled during active COVID-19. The sample consisted of peripheral blood.

The CDR3 DNA sequence: TGTGCCAGCAGCTTGGCCGGGGGGGGGACCGGGGAGCTGTTTTTT. This sequence encodes CASSLAGGGTGELFF. This chain connects TRBV7-2 to TRBJ2-2, with 8 bases identical to TRBD2. Germline CDR1 SGHTA, CDR2 FQGNSA. With V trimmed by 3 bases and J by 5 bases, 5 bases remained unmatched. The CDR3 covers 15 residues.